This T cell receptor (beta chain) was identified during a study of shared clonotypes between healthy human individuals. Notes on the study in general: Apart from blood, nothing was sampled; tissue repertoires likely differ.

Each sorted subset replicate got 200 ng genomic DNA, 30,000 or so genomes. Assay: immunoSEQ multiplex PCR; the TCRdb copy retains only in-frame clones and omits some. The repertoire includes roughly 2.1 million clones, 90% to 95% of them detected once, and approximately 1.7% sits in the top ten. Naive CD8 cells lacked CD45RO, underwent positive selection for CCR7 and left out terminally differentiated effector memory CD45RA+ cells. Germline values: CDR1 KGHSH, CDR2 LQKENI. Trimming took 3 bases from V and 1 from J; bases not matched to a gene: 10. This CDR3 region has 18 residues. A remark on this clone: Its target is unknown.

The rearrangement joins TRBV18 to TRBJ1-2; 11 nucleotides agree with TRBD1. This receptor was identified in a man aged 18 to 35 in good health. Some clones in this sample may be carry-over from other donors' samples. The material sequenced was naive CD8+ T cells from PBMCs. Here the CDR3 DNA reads TGTGCCAGCTCACCGTTTGGACAGGGGGCGCCCCTTAACTATGGCTACACCTTC. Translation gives CASSPFGQGAPLNYGYTF.